This T cell receptor beta chain is from a study of T cell responses to AZD1222 COVID-19 vaccine. Regarding the study as a whole: It was only a handful of AZD1222 recipients who were seropositive at baseline. The donors showed a predominance of white British ancestry and of females, with possible underestimation of clonal diversity. Sampled repertoires all dated from after the peak T cell response.

Sequencing was performed with immunoSEQ multiplex PCR; in TCRdb, only in-frame clones are kept and a portion is missing. The sample holds approximately 220,000 clones, around 93% seen once. Regarding this clone: Its matching antigen is unknown.

Losses at the gene ends were 0 bases for V and 8 bases for J; bases not matched to a gene: 4. The CDR3 is made up of 13 amino acids. Germline V CDR1 and CDR2: SGHRS, YFSETQ. The chain joins TRBV5-1 to TRBJ2-7; 8 bases line up with TRBD2. The clonotype originates from an adult in good health. The sample consisted of peripheral blood, taken on day 0 of MenACWY control vaccination. CDR3 DNA sequence: TGCGCCAGCAGCTTGGCCGGGACTAGTAAGCAGTACTTC. Its translation is CASSLAGTSKQYF.